Listed here are 25 T cell receptor beta chains from one sample, sequenced in a study of identical twins. Using its own MiXCR run on the 5' RACE reads, TCRdb lists one record per CDR3 protein. The sample has about 450,000 distinct CDR3 sequences, about 18% seen once. The sequencing sample was made of naive T cells sorted from blood. These receptors came from a man aged 50 to 60 in good health.

V gene TRBV27 combines with J gene TRBJ2-5; TRBD1 matches 9 bases. Germline values: CDR1 MNHEY, CDR2 SMNVEV (reference sequence). With V trimmed by 6 bases and J by 5 bases, 10 bases remained unmatched. CDR3 length: 15 amino acids. The CDR3 nucleotides are TGTGCCAGCAGCCAGTTAAGGACAGGGGTCGAGACCCAGTACTTC. This codes for CASSQLRTGVETQYF.

To note about this clonotype: A junction end diverges from the germline sequence, so it may reflect a read error. The chain links TRBV20-1 to TRBJ2-3; D not certain. The CDR3 covers 14 residues. Germline lookup yields CDR1 DFQATT and CDR2 SNEGSKA (reference sequence). CDR3 bases: TGCAGTGCTAGAGCGCCACTTAGCACAGATGCGCAGTATTTT. It translates to CSARAPLSTDAQYF.

In its sample, this clonotype was seen a few times. The V gene is TRBV12-3 or TRBV12-4, the J gene TRBJ1-1; D is undetermined. The CDR3 consists of 12 residues. The ends were cut back, 5 bases at V and 2 bases at J, with 6 bases in the middle. CDR3 amino acids: CASSPYNTEAFF. CDR3 nucleotide sequence: TGTGCCAGCAGTCCTTACAACACTGAAGCTTTCTTT.

The sample holds a few counts of this clonotype. The gene calls are TRBV29-1 and TRBJ2-7; a possible D gene is TRBD2 (5 bases). V was cut by 2 bases and J by 2 bases, with 13 bases left in between. CDR1 SQVTM and CDR2 ANQGSEA come from the germline V gene. This CDR3 has 14 amino acids. The CDR3 DNA reads TGCAGCGTTGAATCCCCCGGGAATACCTACGAGCAGTACTTC. It yields the protein CSVESPGNTYEQYF.

This clonotype was picked up many times. This chain connects TRBV20-1 to TRBJ1-6; 7 bases fit TRBD1. This CDR3 is 14 amino acids long. The trim removed 6 bases at V and 6 bases at J, leaving 8 bases unmatched. CDR1 is DFQATT, CDR2 SNEGSKA, per germline (reference sequence). This CDR3 is CSALQGSINSPLHF. Written as DNA, the CDR3 is TGCAGTGCCCTACAGGGGTCCATTAATTCACCCCTCCACTTT.

A word on this clonotype: Just one base apart from a much larger clone, this may be a read error. The gene calls are TRBV18 and TRBJ2-5; TRBD2 agrees at 7 bases. CDR1 is KGHSH and CDR2 is LQKENI in the germline V gene. CDR3 length: 15 residues. CDR3 nucleotides: TGTGCCTGCTCCGGCTCTAGCGGTACTAGGAAGACCCAGTACTTC. This gives the protein CACSGSSGTRKTQYF.

In its sample, this clonotype was seen many times. The chain is built from TRBV12-3 or TRBV12-4 and TRBJ2-7, with TRBD1 matching over 11 bases. V lost 5 bases and J lost 4; bases outside the gene matches: 7. This CDR3 has 15 residues. The CDR3 nucleotides read TGTGCCAGCAGTCCGCTTGGACAGGGGGCTTACGAGCAGTACTTC. It encodes CASSPLGQGAYEQYF.

In this sample, this clonotype turned up a few times. The V gene is TRBV20-1, the J gene TRBJ2-1; TRBD2 aligns across 8 bases. The CDR3 spans 16 residues. CDR1 is DFQATT, CDR2 SNEGSKA, per germline (reference sequence). The V gene end was trimmed by 1 base and the J gene end by 5 bases; junction bases not matched to a gene: 10. DNA of the CDR3: TGCAGTGCTAGAGGAGGCTTTGCGGGAGGAAACAATGAGCAGTTCTTC. Its protein is CSARGGFAGGNNEQFF.

This clonotype was recorded a few times. V gene TRBV12-3 or TRBV12-4 combines with J gene TRBJ2-3, with TRBD2 matching over 8 bases. Trimming cost V 8 bases and J 0 bases; bases outside gene matches: 4. CDR3 length equals 14 residues. CDR3 region: CASLKRESTDTQYF. In DNA form, the CDR3 reads TGTGCCAGCCTAAAGCGGGAGAGCACAGATACGCAGTATTTT.

The chain joins TRBV11-2 to TRBJ2-7; D gene unclear. CDR3 length: 14 amino acids. Germline V gene sequence: CDR1 SGHAT, CDR2 FQNNGV. V dropped 4 bases and J dropped 1 base, with 11 bases sitting between them. CDR3 DNA: TGTGCCAGCAGCTCCTTGGGCAGATCCTACGAGCAGTACTTC. It is translated as CASSSLGRSYEQYF.

This clonotype was seen at least ten times. The genes are TRBV20-1 and TRBJ2-5; D gene ambiguous. CDR1 is DFQATT and CDR2 is SNEGSKA in the germline V gene (reference sequence). V lost 1 base to trimming and J lost 2 bases, with 8 bases between them. The CDR3 sequence is 13 residues long. The CDR3 protein is CSARGNVQETQYF. The CDR3 DNA follows: TGCAGTGCTAGAGGAAATGTTCAAGAGACCCAGTACTTC.

This clonotype showed up many times. The V and J genes are TRBV15 and TRBJ1-5; TRBD1 might be the D (6 bases). Germline V gene sequence: CDR1 LNHNV, CDR2 YYDKDF (reference sequence). Trimming removed 9 bases from V and 0 bases from J, with 12 bases in between. This CDR3 spans 14 amino acids. This chain's CDR3 is CATRGGLSNQPQHF. As DNA, the CDR3 is TGTGCCACGAGGGGGGGCCTTAGCAATCAGCCCCAGCATTTT.

This clonotype was recorded a few times. The chain couples TRBV10-3 to TRBJ2-5; 8 positions agree with TRBD2. The CDR3 loop spans 15 amino acids. Germline V gene sequence: CDR1 ENHRY, CDR2 SYGVKD. V trimming: 4 bases; J trimming: 5 bases; junction bases outside the gene matches: 9. The CDR3: CAISGSGTRRETQYF. DNA for the CDR3: TGTGCCATCAGTGGTAGCGGGACTCGCCGGGAGACCCAGTACTTC.

A few counts support this clonotype. The J gene is TRBJ1-1, the V gene TRBV5-6, with D possibly matching TRBD1 (6 bases). The CDR3 spans 15 residues. Looked up from germline, CDR1 is SGHDT and CDR2 is YYEEEE. V was pared by 6 bases and J by 1 base, with 16 bases between. CDR3 sequence reads: CASILRDTRNTEAFF. For the CDR3, the DNA is TGTGCCAGCATCCTGAGGGACACGCGGAACACTGAAGCTTTCTTT.

This clonotype was detected ten times or more. V gene TRBV4-3 combines with J gene TRBJ2-3; TRBD1 might be the D (6 bases). The V end was cut by 5 bases, the J end by 4 bases, with 22 bases between. Germline V gene sequence: CDR1 LGHNA, CDR2 YSLEER. The CDR3 spans 17 residues. CDR3 nucleotide sequence: TGCGCCAGCAGCAGCTCAATACAGGGACACAAGGCAGATACGCAGTATTTT. This gives the protein CASSSSIQGHKADTQYF.

The chain uses TRBV28 and TRBJ2-7, with 7 bases identical to TRBD2. The CDR3 spans 14 residues. J was trimmed by 4 bases and V by 10 bases; bases with no gene match: 13. Germline V gene sequence: CDR1 MDHEN, CDR2 SYDVKM. CDR3 sequence: CATTGTTRIYEQYF. CDR3 DNA sequence: TGTGCCACAACCGGGACTACGCGGATTTACGAGCAGTACTTC.

This clonotype was detected only once. J is TRBJ2-6 and V is TRBV5-1; D is perhaps TRBD1 (6 bases). V lost 4 bases and J 1 base, leaving 15 bases between the germline ends. The CDR3 has 17 residues. Germline CDR1 is SGHRS and CDR2 is YFSETQ. CDR3 in amino acids: CASSGNGQPSGANVLTF. In nucleotides, the CDR3 is TGCGCCAGCAGCGGGAATGGACAGCCGTCTGGGGCCAACGTCCTGACTTTC.

The V call is TRBV10-3, the J call TRBJ2-5; D is undetermined. The CDR3 totals 12 residues. Germline values: CDR1 ENHRY, CDR2 SYGVKD. V lost 3 bases, J lost 4 bases, and 6 bases lay in between. The CDR3 protein is CAISDTSETQYF. The CDR3 coding sequence is TGTGCCATCAGTGATACATCAGAGACCCAGTACTTC.

This clonotype was counted between two and nine times. The rearrangement uses TRBV10-3 and TRBJ2-1, with TRBD2 matching 10 bases. This CDR3 has 13 residues. Germline V gene sequence: CDR1 ENHRY, CDR2 SYGVKD. V lost 9 bases, J lost 7 bases, and 6 bases stayed unmatched. CDR3 DNA: TGTGCCATTTCTAGCGGGAGTACGAATGAGCAGTTCTTC. Protein product: CAISSGSTNEQFF.

V gene TRBV6-2 or TRBV6-3 combines with J gene TRBJ2-7, with 7 bases fitting TRBD1. This CDR3 is 15 amino acids long. J was trimmed by 3 bases and V by 2 bases; bases with no gene match: 7. Germline V lookup: CDR1 MNHEY, CDR2 SVGEGT. The CDR3 loop is CASSYTRTGDYEQYF. In DNA, the CDR3 is TGTGCCAGCAGTTACACTCGGACAGGAGACTACGAGCAGTACTTC.

This clonotype was seen repeatedly, ten times or more. The chain employs TRBV10-3 and TRBJ2-2; unclear D gene. This CDR3 has 15 residues. With 0 bases removed from V and 4 bases from J, the gap between germline ends came to 9 bases. Germline loops: CDR1 ENHRY, CDR2 SYGVKD. The CDR3 nucleotides read TGTGCCATCAGTGAGTCGTCGGAGAGCACCGGGGAGCTGTTTTTT. Protein sequence: CAISESSESTGELFF.

J is TRBJ2-7 and V is TRBV28, with 7 bases lining up with TRBD2. V lost 7 bases to trimming and J lost 0 bases; unmatched junction nucleotides: 15. Germline CDR1 is MDHEN and CDR2 is SYDVKM. The CDR3 loop spans 17 amino acids. This chain's CDR3 is CASTSLLVAGTSYEQYF. The CDR3 coding sequence is TGTGCCAGCACTTCCCTTTTGGTAGCGGGTACCTCCTACGAGCAGTACTTC.

This clonotype was seen repeatedly, ten times or more. The chain uses TRBV20-1 and TRBJ2-1; D ambiguous. Trimming cost V 3 bases and J 0 bases, with 6 bases left between them. The CDR3 loop spans 13 amino acids. Germline V gene lookup returns CDR1 DFQATT and CDR2 SNEGSKA (reference sequence). The CDR3 DNA is TGCAGTGCTAGCCGCGGCTCCTACAATGAGCAGTTCTTC. Its protein product is CSASRGSYNEQFF.

This clonotype showed up just a few times. This sequence joins TRBV21-1 and TRBJ2-1; the DNA was not used to check the table's D call, TRBD2. TRBV21-1 is designated a pseudogene. The CDR3 has 17 residues. This CDR3 is CASSKLLAGLGYNEQFF. DNA for the CDR3: TGTGCCAGCAGCAAGTTACTAGCGGGGCTGGGCTACAATGAGCAGTTCTTC.

The chain is built from TRBV3-1 and TRBJ1-5; D gene unclear. In germline, CDR1 is LGHDT, CDR2 YNNKEL (reference sequence). V lost 0 bases and J lost 11, with 8 bases in between. The CDR3 extends over 12 amino acids. The DNA for the CDR3 is TGTGCCAGCAGCCAAGAAAGTGGCACCCAGCATTTT. Protein: CASSQESGTQHF.